A selection of T cell receptor beta chains follows, all from one sample in a study of tumor and adjacent non-tumor tissue in lung cancer. TCRdb recomputed calls from the multiplex PCR reads with MiXCR, one row per CDR3 protein. The sample includes 80,000 or so distinct CDR3 sequences, 65% to 85% seen only once; the top ten take less than 60%. The sequenced material came from distant non-tumor lung tissue. The receptors stem from a man aged 60-69 years with non-small cell lung cancer. CDR3s include the opening cysteine and the closing phenylalanine or tryptophan. The D gene is left open where the match is weak. Only part of the rows carry a size: once, few, many, or a class if the clone is expanded.

>TRBJ1-1|TRBV20-1|.|.
TGCAATGCTAGAGGTGGGGGTAAGGGTGTAAACACTGAAGCTTTCTTT
CNARGGGKGVNTEAFF
>TRBJ2-2|TRBV20-1|.|.
TGCAGTGTTAGAGCTCTCATGGGGGGAGCCGGGGAGCTGTTCTTT
CSVRALMGGAGELFF
>TRBJ2-7|TRBV11-2|TRBD1|.
TGTGCAAACAGCTTCGGGACAGGGCCCTACGTGCAGTACTTC
CANSFGTGPYVQYF
>TRBJ2-3|TRBV12-3/TRBV12-4|TRBD2|.
TGTACCAGCAGTTTACTTCTAGCGGGAACGGGAGATACGCAGTATTTT
CTSSLLLAGTGDTQYF
>TRBJ2-1|TRBV20-1|.|.
TGCAGTGCTAGCGGGTGGAGGCATGGCAATGAGCAATTCTTC
CSASGWRHGNEQFF
>TRBJ2-7|TRBV20-1|.|.
TGCAGTGCTAGTGCGGTCACCTATTGGCAGTACTTC
CSASAVTYWQYF
>TRBJ1-1|TRBV5-4|TRBD1|.
TGTGCCAGCAGCGTCGGTCGACAGGGGCGAGGCGACATTGAAGCTTTCTTT
CASSVGRQGRGDIEAFF
>TRBJ2-7|TRBV30|TRBD2|.
TGTGCCTGGAGTGTAGCTGGGACTAGCGGATACGAGCAGTACTTC
CAWSVAGTSGYEQYF
>TRBJ2-7|TRBV29-1|.|.
TGCAGGGTTGTTCAGGACGAGCAGTACTTC
CRVVQDEQYF
>TRBJ1-1|TRBV6-2/TRBV6-3|.|.
TGTCCCAGCAGTTACTACGGGGGAGGCACTGAAGCTTTCTTT
CPSSYYGGGTEAFF
>TRBJ2-1|TRBV20-1|.|.
TGCAGTGCTAAGCATAGTAGACAGTCTTCCTACAATGAGCAGTTCTTC
CSAKHSRQSSYNEQFF
>TRBJ2-1|TRBV11-3|TRBD2|.
TGTGCCAGTAGCTTAGATGGACTAGCGGGAGTAGGTAATAAGCAGTTCTTC
CASSLDGLAGVGNKQFF
>TRBJ1-1|TRBV11-2|.|.
.
CASCLVGSGSEASF
>TRBJ2-5|TRBV5-1|.|.
TGCGCCAGCAGCCTAATGCGGGGCCAAGAGCCCCAGTACTTC
CASSLMRGQEPQYF
>TRBJ2-4|TRBV6-2/TRBV6-3|.|.
TGTGCCAGCACTTGCTCGATGGCAGGTGGTACGTTAAACATTCAGTACTTC
CASTCSMAGGTLNIQYF
>TRBJ2-3|TRBV18|.|.
TGTGCCAGCGCGAGGGATGGCGGGAACGCCACAGATACGCAGTATTTT
CASARDGGNATDTQYF
>TRBJ2-5|TRBV12-3/TRBV12-4|TRBD2|.
TGTGCCAGCAGCCTAGGACTAGCGGGGAAGGAGATCCAATACTTC
CASSLGLAGKEIQYF
>TRBJ2-2|TRBV11-2|.|once
TGTGCCAGCAGCTTAGTGTCATCTGCGGGGACCGGGGAGCTGTTTTTT
CASSLVSSAGTGELFF
>TRBJ2-5|TRBV11-2|.|.
TGTGCCAGCAGCTCCCCAATGGGTGGTCCAAAGGAGACCCAGTACTTC
CASSSPMGGPKETQYF
>TRBJ2-3|TRBV4-2|.|.
TGTGCCAGCAGCCAAGGTGACGTTGTCACAGATACGCAGTTTTTT
CASSQGDVVTDTQFF
>TRBJ2-3|TRBV6-5|.|once
TGTGACAGCAGCGCAGACACAGATACGCAGTGTTTT
CDSSADTDTQCF
>TRBJ2-1|TRBV7-8|.|.
TGTGCCAGCAGCGGTATTGGGACACGGTTGGAAATCAACGAGCAGTTCTTC
CASSGIGTRLEINEQFF
>TRBJ1-6|TRBV20-1|TRBD1|.
TGCAATGCTAGACCACAGGGGTCCGATAGGTTACCCCTCCACTTT
CNARPQGSDRLPLHF
>TRBJ2-7|TRBV6-5|TRBD1|many
TGTGCCAGCAGTGGACAGAGGACAGGGAATTCCTACGAGCAGTACTTC
CASSGQRTGNSYEQYF
>TRBJ1-2|TRBV7-9|TRBD1|few
TGTGCCAGCAGCTTAGAGACAGGGCATCTCTACACCTTC
CASSLETGHLYTF
>TRBJ1-1|TRBV5-6|.|.
TGTGGCTGCAGCTTGCTACAGGGCAGTGAAGCTTTCTTT
CGCSLLQGSEAFF
>TRBJ2-1|TRBV4-2|.|.
TGTGCCAGCAGCCAAGATGCAACGAGAGTCCCCAATGAGCAGTTCTTC
CASSQDATRVPNEQFF
>TRBJ2-6|TRBV6-5|TRBD2|.
TGTGCCAGCAGCCTAGCGGGAGCCAACTCTGGGGCCAACGCTCTGACTTTC
CASSLAGANSGANALTF
>TRBJ2-5|TRBV6-5|TRBD2|.
TGTGCCAGAAGTGATACCGGGACCGCGGGGGTCCAATACTTC
CARSDTGTAGVQYF
>TRBJ1-5|TRBV12-3/TRBV12-4|.|.
TGTACCAGCAGTTTGGGTTGGGGTGGACAGCCCCAGCATTTT
CTSSLGWGGQPQHF
>TRBJ1-6|TRBV11-2|.|.
TGTGCCAGCAGTGGTCCGGGACATTGTGATTCACCCCTCCACTTT
CASSGPGHCDSPLHF
>TRBJ2-5|TRBV20-1|TRBD2|.
TGCAATGCTAGTATAACGGCGGGGGAGACCCAATACTTC
CNASITAGETQYF
>TRBJ2-5|TRBV11-2|.|.
TGTGTCAGTAGCTTACGGGGGCAAGAGACCCAGTACTTC
CVSSLRGQETQYF
>TRBJ2-7|TRBV20-1|TRBD2|.
TGCATTGCTAGAGATCGAGAAGCGGGAGTGTACGGCTACGAACAGTACTTC
CIARDREAGVYGYEQYF
>TRBJ2-5|TRBV11-2|TRBD1|.
TGTGCCAGCAGCCCTACAGGGGAAGAGACCCATTTATTC
CASSPTGEETHLF
>TRBJ1-1|TRBV10-1|.|.
TGCGCCAGCAATGATTCCATGGGAGTGAACACTGAAGCTTTCTTT
CASNDSMGVNTEAFF
>TRBJ2-5|TRBV12-3/TRBV12-4|.|.
TGTGCCTGCAGTTTACTAGAGACCCAGTACTTC
CACSLLETQYF
>TRBJ2-3|TRBV11-3|.|.
TGTGCCAGCAGTTTTCAGGAGGCAGATACGCACTATTTT
CASSFQEADTHYF
>TRBJ1-1|TRBV11-2|.|.
TGTGCCAGCAGCTTGCGAGGAGGTCGTGAAGCATTCTTT
CASSLRGGREAFF
>TRBJ2-4|TRBV20-1|TRBD2|.
TGCAGTGCACGGACTACCGGGAGGGGAAACGTTCAGTACTTC
CSARTTGRGNVQYF
>TRBJ1-1|TRBV5-6|.|.
TGTGCCAGCAGCTTGCTTCATGGCAGTAAAGTTTTCTTT
CASSLLHGSKVFF
>TRBJ1-1|TRBV7-9|.|.
TGTGTCAGCAGCTTCCCAGGGAACACTGAAGCTTACTTT
CVSSFPGNTEAYF
>TRBJ2-2|TRBV5-1|.|.
TGCGCCAACAGCGAAAACTCCGGGACATCGAACACCGGGGAGCTGTTATTT
CANSENSGTSNTGELLF
>TRBJ1-2|TRBV7-9|.|.
TGTGCCAGCAGCCCTGGGTGGCCTGAGTATGGCTACACCTTC
CASSPGWPEYGYTF
>TRBJ1-2|TRBV7-9|.|.
TGTGTCAGCAGCTCCTCGTGCGGCTACACCTTC
CVSSSSCGYTF
>TRBJ1-1|TRBV11-2|TRBD1|.
TGTTCCAGCAGCCCCTCCAGGGGGCCATTGAGGGATGAAGCTTTCTTT
CSSSPSRGPLRDEAFF
>TRBJ1-1|TRBV5-4|.|.
TGTGCCAGAAGCCCTGGTGTGGGGACGTTAGGCACTGAAGCTTTCTTT
CARSPGVGTLGTEAFF
>TRBJ2-3|TRBV6-5|.|.
TGTGCCAGTAGCAGGAGATGGGATGGCAATAGCAATCAGCCCCAGTATTTT
CASSRRWDGNSNQPQYF
>TRBJ1-5|TRBV6-5|.|.
TGTACCAGCAGTTACCTACAGGGAGGCAATCAGCCACAGCATTTT
CTSSYLQGGNQPQHF
>TRBJ2-5|TRBV29-1|TRBD1|.
TGCAGCGTACTAGGGACAGGCCAAGAGACCCAGTACTTC
CSVLGTGQETQYF
>TRBJ2-4|TRBV25-1|.|once
TGTGCCAGCAGTAACAAGAACATTCAGTACTTC
CASSNKNIQYF
>TRBJ2-1|TRBV11-1|.|.
TGTGCCAGCGGCGTTAACAGGGCCGGGGGTGAGCAGTTCTTC
CASGVNRAGGEQFF
>TRBJ1-1|TRBV5-1|.|.
TGCGCAAGCTGCCGACCGGAGGCGAACACTGAAGCTTTCTTT
CASCRPEANTEAFF
>TRBJ2-7|TRBV20-1|TRBD2|once
TGCAGTACTTGTCCCAGTCCCACTAGCGGGAGACCCAGCGAGCAGTACTTC
CSTCPSPTSGRPSEQYF
>TRBJ1-1|TRBV5-4|TRBD1|.
TGTGCCAGCAGACCACAGGGGGCGGCGGGGACTGAAGCCTTCTTT
CASRPQGAAGTEAFF
>TRBJ1-6|TRBV6-5|TRBD1|once
TGTGCCGGCAGTTGCACGACAGGGACTGATCCACCCCTCCACTTT
CAGSCTTGTDPPLHF
>TRBJ2-1|TRBV29-1|.|.
TGTAGCGTGGGGGCCTGTTCCTACAATGAGCAGTTCTTC
CSVGACSYNEQFF
>TRBJ2-2|TRBV11-2|.|.
TGTGCGAGCAGCGAAGGTGGTCGAAGCACCGGGGAGCAGTTTTTT
CASSEGGRSTGEQFF
>TRBJ2-1|TRBV6-5|.|.
TGTGCCAGCAGTTACACGTACAGGCCGAGCTCCTACAATCTGCAGTTCTTC
CASSYTYRPSSYNLQFF
>TRBJ2-2|TRBV2|TRBD2|.
TGTGCCAGCACACGGCTAGCGGGAGTCGTAGCCGGGGAGCTGTTTTTT
CASTRLAGVVAGELFF